The 16 T cell receptor beta chains listed next were all sequenced from one sample in a study of T cell changes during pregnancy in multiple sclerosis. Clones were read by immunoSEQ multiplex PCR, and TCRdb kept only the in-frame ones, dropping some. The data contain approximately 63,000 clones, 91% of them seen just once; the ten biggest clones take up 1% to 1.5%. The input for sequencing was peripheral blood, taken after pregnancy. The receptors were sampled from a female donor in good health, enrolled as a control in a pregnancy study.

The rearrangement uses TRBV15 and TRBJ1-3; 7 nucleotides align to TRBD1. The trim removed 4 bases at V and 0 bases at J, leaving 9 bases unmatched. Germline V gene data show CDR1 as LNHNV and CDR2 as YYDKDF (reference sequence). The CDR3 runs to 17 residues. Here the CDR3 reads CATSNPGTETSGNTIYF. The CDR3 DNA is TGTGCCACCAGCAATCCCGGGACAGAGACCTCTGGAAACACCATATATTTT.

V usage is TRBV19 and J usage is TRBJ1-1, with D possibly matching TRBD1 (5 bases). In germline, CDR1 is LNHDA, CDR2 SQIVND (reference sequence). V lost 4 bases, J lost 1 base, and 16 bases lay in between. The CDR3 has 16 amino acids. The CDR3: CASSTRLRAENTEAFF. The CDR3 region has the DNA TGTGCCAGTAGTACAAGACTCAGGGCCGAGAACACTGAAGCTTTCTTT.

The chain employs TRBV30 and TRBJ2-5; 9 nucleotides line up with TRBD2. The length of the CDR3 is 16 residues. Losses at the gene ends were 1 base for V and 1 base for J; bases not matched to a gene: 7. Germline CDR1 is GTSNPN and CDR2 is SVGIG (reference sequence). This CDR3 reads CAWSGGLAGSQETQYF. The CDR3 DNA reads as TGTGCCTGGAGTGGAGGGCTAGCGGGGAGCCAAGAGACCCAGTACTTC.

The chain joins TRBV18 to TRBJ2-2; 10 bases are shared with TRBD1. Germline V gene sequence: CDR1 KGHSH, CDR2 LQKENI. The J segment lost 7 bases and the V segment lost 3 bases, leaving 5 bases of the junction unmatched. The CDR3 length is 15 residues. The CDR3 DNA follows: TGTGCCAGCTCACCCCTGACAGGGGGCCACGGGGAGCTGTTTTTT. It yields the protein CASSPLTGGHGELFF.

The chain combines TRBV30 with TRBJ2-5; D perhaps matches TRBD2 (6 bases). In germline, CDR1 is GTSNPN, CDR2 SVGIG (reference sequence). The CDR3 is made up of 13 amino acids. V lost 4 bases to trimming and J lost 4 bases, with 13 bases between them. The CDR3 spells CAWTVAGTETQYF. The CDR3 DNA reads TGTGCCTGGACGGTCGCGGGGACAGAGACCCAGTACTTC. Combining the CDR3 with reference TRBV30 and TRBJ2-5 gives the whole variable domain SQTIHQWPATLVQPVGSPLSLECTVEGTSNPNLYWYRQAAGRGLQLLFYSVGIGQISSEVPQNLSASRPQDRQFILSSKKLLLSDSGFYLCAWTVAGTETQYFGPGTRLLVL.

The V gene is TRBV25-1, the J gene TRBJ1-4, with D maybe TRBD1 (6 bases). V was clipped by 10 bases and J by 2 bases, with 17 bases between them. CDR3 length equals 15 residues. Germline V gene data show CDR1 as MGHDK and CDR2 as SYGVNS. CDR3 residues: CATVLQTGTNEKLFF. CDR3 bases: TGTGCCACCGTCCTTCAAACAGGGACTAATGAAAAACTGTTTTTT.

In its sample, this clone was seen once. The rearrangement uses TRBV29-1 and TRBJ2-3; D may be TRBD2 (6 bases). The CDR3 has 13 amino acids. The germline V gene has CDR1 SQVTM and CDR2 ANQGSEA. V was trimmed by 8 bases and J by 1 base, leaving 13 bases between them. As DNA, the CDR3 is TGCAGCTCGGGACTCGCTGGCACAGATACGCAGTATTTT. As protein: CSSGLAGTDTQYF.

This chain connects TRBV7-9 to TRBJ2-5; D possibly corresponds to TRBD2 (5 bases). V lost 5 bases and J lost 2, with 9 bases in between. From germline, CDR1 is SEHNR and CDR2 FQNEAQ (reference sequence). The length of the CDR3 is 13 residues. The CDR3 bases are TGTGCCAGCAGCGGACCGGGACAAGAGACCCAGTACTTC. Translating gives CASSGPGQETQYF. Together with reference TRBV7-9 and TRBJ2-5, the CDR3 gives the full variable domain: DTGVSQNPRHKITKRGQNVTFRCDPISEHNRLYWYRQTLGQGPEFLTYFQNEAQLEKSRLLSDRFSAERPKGSFSTLEIQRTEQGDSAMYLCASSGPGQETQYFGPGTRLLVL.

The V and J genes are TRBV14 and TRBJ1-2; the D gene is possibly TRBD1 (5 bases). Per the germline V gene, CDR1 is SGHDN and CDR2 is FVKESK. This CDR3 is built from 16 residues. Trimming took off 0 bases at V and 1 base at J, with 12 bases between the two ends. The CDR3 is CASSQDRFQGNYGYTF. CDR3 coding DNA: TGTGCCAGCAGCCAAGATCGGTTCCAGGGTAACTATGGCTACACCTTC.

This clone was observed once. The chain uses TRBV12-5 and TRBJ2-2, with D possibly TRBD1 on 6 matching bases. The CDR3 contains 20 residues. The ends were cut back, 2 bases at V and 0 bases at J, with 22 bases in the middle. Germline V gives CDR1 LGHNT, CDR2 FRNRAP. The CDR3 bases are TGTGCTAGTGGTTTGTTAATGTTGGGCAGGGGATCCTCGAACACCGGGGAGCTGTTTTTT. Amino acid sequence: CASGLLMLGRGSSNTGELFF.

This chain joins TRBV19 and TRBJ1-6, with D perhaps matching TRBD1 (6 bases). Trimming cost V 5 bases and J 7 bases, with 15 bases left between them. This CDR3 comprises 15 residues. Germline CDR1 LNHDA, CDR2 SQIVND (reference sequence). The CDR3 sequence: CASSLGTPENSPLHF. CDR3 DNA sequence: TGTGCCAGTAGTCTGGGGACACCCGAAAATTCACCCCTCCACTTT.

This clone was seen only once. The V gene is TRBV30, the J gene TRBJ1-6, with TRBD1 matching over 7 bases. J lost 5 bases, V lost 7 bases, and 8 bases had no gene match. Germline CDR1 GTSNPN, CDR2 SVGIG (reference sequence). CDR3 length equals 14 residues. The CDR3 loop is CAFATGTDNSPLHF. The CDR3 nucleotides are TGTGCCTTCGCTACCGGGACAGATAATTCACCCCTCCACTTT. Full variable domain (missing parts from reference TRBV30 and TRBJ1-6): SQTIHQWPATLVQPVGSPLSLECTVEGTSNPNLYWYRQAAGRGLQLLFYSVGIGQISSEVPQNLSASRPQDRQFILSSKKLLLSDSGFYLCAFATGTDNSPLHFGNGTRLTVT.

The chain combines TRBV4-2 with TRBJ2-1, with D unclear. Germline V gene sequence: CDR1 LGHNA, CDR2 YNFKEQ. V lost 3 bases to trimming and J lost 7 bases, with 13 bases between them. The CDR3 totals 14 residues. The CDR3 loop is CASSQEKERNEQFF. CDR3 nucleotide sequence: TGTGCCAGCAGCCAGGAAAAAGAGAGGAATGAGCAGTTCTTC.

The V gene is TRBV7-8, the J gene TRBJ2-3, with 7 bases that match TRBD2. This CDR3 contains 17 residues. After removal of 5 bases from V and 0 bases from J, the junction contained 11 bases not matched to a gene. Germline-derived CDR1 and CDR2 are SGHVS and FQNEAQ. The CDR3 is CASSPEGSGWSTDTQYF. CDR3 nucleotide sequence: TGTGCCAGCAGCCCCGAGGGTAGCGGGTGGAGCACAGATACGCAGTATTTT.

The V and J genes are TRBV30 and TRBJ2-5; TRBD1 might be the D (6 bases). CDR3 length: 13 residues. Germline CDR1 is GTSNPN and CDR2 is SVGIG (reference sequence). Deletions cut 1 base from V and 5 bases from J, with 11 bases between. As DNA, the CDR3 is TGTGCCTGGAGTGGTGGGGGCAGGGAGACCCAGTACTTC. It codes for CAWSGGGRETQYF. Together with reference TRBV30 and TRBJ2-5, the CDR3 gives the full variable domain: SQTIHQWPATLVQPVGSPLSLECTVEGTSNPNLYWYRQAAGRGLQLLFYSVGIGQISSEVPQNLSASRPQDRQFILSSKKLLLSDSGFYLCAWSGGGRETQYFGPGTRLLVL.

The V and J genes are TRBV10-3 and TRBJ2-5; the match to TRBD1 covers 7 bases. This CDR3 has 15 amino acids. V shed 6 bases and J 1 base; nucleotides not matched to a gene: 8. The germline CDR1 and CDR2 sequences are ENHRY and SYGVKD. The CDR3 spells CAIRDPTGSQETQYF. CDR3 DNA sequence: TGTGCCATCAGGGACCCGACAGGGAGCCAAGAGACCCAGTACTTC.